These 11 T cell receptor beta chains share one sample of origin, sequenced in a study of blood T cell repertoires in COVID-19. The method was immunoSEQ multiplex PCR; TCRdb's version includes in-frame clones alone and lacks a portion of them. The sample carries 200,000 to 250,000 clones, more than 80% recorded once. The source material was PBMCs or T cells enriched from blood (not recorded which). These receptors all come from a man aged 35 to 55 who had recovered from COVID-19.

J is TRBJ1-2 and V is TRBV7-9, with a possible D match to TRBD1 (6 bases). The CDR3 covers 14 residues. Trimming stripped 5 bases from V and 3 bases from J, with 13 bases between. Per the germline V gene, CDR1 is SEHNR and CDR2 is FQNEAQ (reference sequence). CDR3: CASSGGRDHYGYTF. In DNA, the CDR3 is TGTGCCAGCAGCGGGGGCAGGGACCACTATGGCTACACCTTC.

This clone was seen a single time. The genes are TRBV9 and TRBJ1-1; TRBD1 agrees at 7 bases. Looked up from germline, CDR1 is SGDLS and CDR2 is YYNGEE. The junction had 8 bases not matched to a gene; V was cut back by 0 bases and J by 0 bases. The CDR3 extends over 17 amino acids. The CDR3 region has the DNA TGTGCCAGCAGCGTAGGTTTAGCAGGGGGAGTGAACACTGAAGCTTTCTTT. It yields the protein CASSVGLAGGVNTEAFF.

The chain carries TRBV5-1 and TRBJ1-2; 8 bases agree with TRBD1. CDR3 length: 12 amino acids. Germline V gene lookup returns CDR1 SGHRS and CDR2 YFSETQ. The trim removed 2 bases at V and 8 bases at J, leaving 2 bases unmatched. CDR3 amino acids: CASSLGTGGYTF. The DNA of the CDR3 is TGCGCCAGCAGCTTAGGGACAGGAGGCTACACCTTC.

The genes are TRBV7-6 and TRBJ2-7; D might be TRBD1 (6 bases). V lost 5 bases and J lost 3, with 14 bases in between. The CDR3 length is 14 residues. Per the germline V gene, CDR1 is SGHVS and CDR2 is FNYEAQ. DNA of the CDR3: TGTGCCAGCAGCCTAACAGGGAATTTCTACGAGCAGTACTTC. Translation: CASSLTGNFYEQYF.

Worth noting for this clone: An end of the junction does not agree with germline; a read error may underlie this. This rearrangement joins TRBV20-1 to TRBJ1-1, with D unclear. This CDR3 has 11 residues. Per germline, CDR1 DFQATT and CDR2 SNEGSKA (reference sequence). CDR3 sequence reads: CSARGRTEAFF. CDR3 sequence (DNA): TGCAGTGCGAGAGGGAGGACTGAAGCTTTCTTT.

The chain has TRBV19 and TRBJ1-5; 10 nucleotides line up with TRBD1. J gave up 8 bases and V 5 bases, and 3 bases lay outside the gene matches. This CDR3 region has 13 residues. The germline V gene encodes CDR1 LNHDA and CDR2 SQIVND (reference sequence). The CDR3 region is CASSDRGREPQHF. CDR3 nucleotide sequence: TGTGCCAGTAGTGACAGGGGGCGTGAGCCCCAGCATTTT.

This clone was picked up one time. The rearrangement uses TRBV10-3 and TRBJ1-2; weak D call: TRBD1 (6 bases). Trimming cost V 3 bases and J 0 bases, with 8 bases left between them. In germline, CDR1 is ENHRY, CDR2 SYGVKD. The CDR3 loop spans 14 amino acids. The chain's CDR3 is CAISEQGSNYGYTF. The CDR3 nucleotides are TGTGCCATCAGTGAACAGGGATCTAACTATGGCTACACCTTC.

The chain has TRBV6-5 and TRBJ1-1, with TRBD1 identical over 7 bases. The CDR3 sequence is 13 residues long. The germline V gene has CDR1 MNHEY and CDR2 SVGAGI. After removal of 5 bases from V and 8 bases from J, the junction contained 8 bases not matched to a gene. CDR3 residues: CASSPTGDWEAFF. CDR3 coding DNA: TGTGCCAGCAGTCCTACAGGGGACTGGGAAGCTTTCTTT.

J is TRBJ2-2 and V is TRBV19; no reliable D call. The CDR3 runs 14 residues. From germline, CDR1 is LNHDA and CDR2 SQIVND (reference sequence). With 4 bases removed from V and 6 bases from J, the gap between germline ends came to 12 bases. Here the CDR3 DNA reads TGTGCCAGTAGTAAGGCGGCAGTGGCCGGGGAGCTGTTTTTT. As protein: CASSKAAVAGELFF.

For the CDR3, the DNA is TGCGCCAGCAGCGGGACTAGCGGGGCCTACAATGAGCAGTTCTTC. Translation: CASSGTSGAYNEQFF. The chain employs TRBV5-1 and TRBJ2-1, with 13 bases lining up with TRBD2. Germline-derived CDR1 and CDR2 are SGHRS and YFSETQ. This CDR3 has 15 amino acids. V shed 4 bases and J 2 bases; nucleotides not matched to a gene: 0.

This CDR3 is CASSLSLTGIDEQYF. In DNA, the CDR3 is TGTGCCAGCAGTTTATCGCTGACAGGCATCGACGAGCAGTACTTC. This chain joins TRBV27 and TRBJ2-7; D possibly corresponds to TRBD1 (6 bases). V was shortened by 0 bases and J by 5 bases, with 14 bases between the two germline ends. Germline V gene lookup returns CDR1 MNHEY and CDR2 SMNVEV (reference sequence). The CDR3 length is 15 residues.